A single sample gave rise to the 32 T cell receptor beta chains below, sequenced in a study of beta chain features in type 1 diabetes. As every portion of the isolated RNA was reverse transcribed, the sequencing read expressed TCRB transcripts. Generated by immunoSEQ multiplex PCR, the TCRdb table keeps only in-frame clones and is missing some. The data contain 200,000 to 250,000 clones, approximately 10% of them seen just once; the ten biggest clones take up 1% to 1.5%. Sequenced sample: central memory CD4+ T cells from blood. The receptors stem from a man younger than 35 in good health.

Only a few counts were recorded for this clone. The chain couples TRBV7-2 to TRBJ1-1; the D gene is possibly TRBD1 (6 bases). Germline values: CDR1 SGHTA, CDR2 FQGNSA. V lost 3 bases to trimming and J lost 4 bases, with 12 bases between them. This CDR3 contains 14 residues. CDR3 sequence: CASSFRGQGTEAFF. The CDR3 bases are TGTGCCAGCAGCTTTCGGGGGCAAGGCACTGAAGCTTTCTTT.

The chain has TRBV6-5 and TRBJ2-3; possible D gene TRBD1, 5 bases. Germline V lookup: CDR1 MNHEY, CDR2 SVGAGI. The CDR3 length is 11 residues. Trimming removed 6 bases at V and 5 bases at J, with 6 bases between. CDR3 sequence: CASRQGDTQYF. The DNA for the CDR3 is TGTGCCAGCAGGCAGGGAGATACGCAGTATTTT.

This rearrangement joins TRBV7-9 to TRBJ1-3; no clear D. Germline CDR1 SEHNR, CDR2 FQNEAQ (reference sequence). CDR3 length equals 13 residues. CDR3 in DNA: TGTGGGCTTGAGGAGGGCTCTGGAAACACCATATATTTT. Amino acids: CGLEEGSGNTIYF.

The CDR3 coding sequence is TGCAGCGTTGCGAGTCACGGCAAAAACATTCAGTACTTC. Amino acids: CSVASHGKNIQYF. The J gene is TRBJ2-4, the V gene TRBV29-1, with D hard to call. The CDR3 sequence is 13 residues long. V shed 4 bases and J shed 3 bases, with 10 bases lying between them. In germline, CDR1 is SQVTM, CDR2 ANQGSEA.

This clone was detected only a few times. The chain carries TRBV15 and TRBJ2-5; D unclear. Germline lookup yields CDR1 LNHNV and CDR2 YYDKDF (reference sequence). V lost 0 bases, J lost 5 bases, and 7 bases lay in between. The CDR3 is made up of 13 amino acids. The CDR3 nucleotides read TGTGCCACCAGCAGAGATCGGAGTGAGACCCAGTACTTC. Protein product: CATSRDRSETQYF.

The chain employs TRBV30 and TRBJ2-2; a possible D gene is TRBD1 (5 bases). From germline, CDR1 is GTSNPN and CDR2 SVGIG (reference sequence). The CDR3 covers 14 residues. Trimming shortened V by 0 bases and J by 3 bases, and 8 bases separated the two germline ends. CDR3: CAWSVVRDTGELFF. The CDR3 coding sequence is TGTGCCTGGAGTGTGGTCAGGGACACCGGGGAGCTGTTTTTT.

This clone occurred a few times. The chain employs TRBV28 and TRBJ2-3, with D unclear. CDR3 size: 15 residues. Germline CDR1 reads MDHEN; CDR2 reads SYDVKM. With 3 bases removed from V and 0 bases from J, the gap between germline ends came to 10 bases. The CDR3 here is CASSLGGVSTDTQYF. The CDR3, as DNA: TGTGCCAGCAGTTTGGGCGGAGTTAGCACAGATACGCAGTATTTT.

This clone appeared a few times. This CDR3 reads CASSSTGDEQFF. The DNA of the CDR3 is TGTGCCAGCAGTTCTACAGGGGATGAGCAGTTCTTC. The chain links TRBV11-3 to TRBJ2-1; 7 bases are a match to TRBD1. The V gene end was trimmed by 6 bases and the J gene end by 8 bases; junction bases not matched to a gene: 4. The CDR3 covers 12 residues. Germline CDR1 reads SGHNT; CDR2 reads YENEEA.

The CDR3 nucleotides are TGTGCCTGGAGTTGGGGGGCTGAAGATACGCAGTATTTT. Amino acid sequence: CAWSWGAEDTQYF. The rearrangement joins TRBV30 to TRBJ2-3; D is perhaps TRBD1 or TRBD2 (6 bases each). CDR1 GTSNPN and CDR2 SVGIG come from the germline V gene (reference sequence). Trimming pared 2 bases from V and 5 bases from J, leaving 11 bases between. The CDR3 contains 13 residues.

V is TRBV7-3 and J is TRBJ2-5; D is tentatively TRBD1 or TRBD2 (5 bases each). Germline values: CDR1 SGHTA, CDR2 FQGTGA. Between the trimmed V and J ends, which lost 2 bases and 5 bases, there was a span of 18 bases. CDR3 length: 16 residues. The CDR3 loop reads CASSLGTNPRGETQYF. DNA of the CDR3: TGTGCCAGCAGCTTAGGCACAAACCCCCGGGGCGAGACCCAGTACTTC.

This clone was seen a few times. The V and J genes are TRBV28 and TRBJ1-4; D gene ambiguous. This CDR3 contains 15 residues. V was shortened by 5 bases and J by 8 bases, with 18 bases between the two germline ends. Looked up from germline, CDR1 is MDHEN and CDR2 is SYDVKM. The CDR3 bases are TGTGCCAGCAGTGACCCCAGAGGGAATGGCGAAAAACTGTTTTTT. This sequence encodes CASSDPRGNGEKLFF.

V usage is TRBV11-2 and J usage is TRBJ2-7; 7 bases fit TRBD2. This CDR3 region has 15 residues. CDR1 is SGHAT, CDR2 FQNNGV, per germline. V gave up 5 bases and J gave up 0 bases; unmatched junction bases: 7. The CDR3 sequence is CASSPSRGSSYEQYF. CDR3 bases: TGTGCCAGCAGCCCCTCGCGGGGGAGCTCCTACGAGCAGTACTTC.

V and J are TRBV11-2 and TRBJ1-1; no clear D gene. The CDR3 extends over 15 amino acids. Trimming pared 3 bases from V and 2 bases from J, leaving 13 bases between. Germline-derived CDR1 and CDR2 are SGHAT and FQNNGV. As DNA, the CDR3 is TGTGCCAGCAGCTTCTCGAGGGTGGGAAACACTGAAGCTTTCTTT. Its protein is CASSFSRVGNTEAFF.

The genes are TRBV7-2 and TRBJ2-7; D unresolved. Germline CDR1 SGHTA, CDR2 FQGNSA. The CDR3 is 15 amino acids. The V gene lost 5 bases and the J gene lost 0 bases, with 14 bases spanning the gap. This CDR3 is CASSQSPLLSYEQYF. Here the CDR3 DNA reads TGTGCCAGCAGCCAGAGCCCTTTACTCTCCTACGAGCAGTACTTC.

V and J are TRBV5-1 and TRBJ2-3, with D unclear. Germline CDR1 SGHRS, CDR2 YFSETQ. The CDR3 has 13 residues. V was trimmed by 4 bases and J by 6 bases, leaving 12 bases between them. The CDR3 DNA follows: TGCGCCAGCAGCAATGGGTCCGCCGATACGCAGTATTTT. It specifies CASSNGSADTQYF.

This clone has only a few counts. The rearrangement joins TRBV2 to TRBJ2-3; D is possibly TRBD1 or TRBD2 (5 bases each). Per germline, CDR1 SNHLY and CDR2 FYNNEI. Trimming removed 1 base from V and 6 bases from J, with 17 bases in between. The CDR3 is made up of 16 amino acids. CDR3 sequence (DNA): TGTGCCAGCAGTGAAGGAGAGGGGACGCGTTTGGATACGCAGTATTTT. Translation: CASSEGEGTRLDTQYF.

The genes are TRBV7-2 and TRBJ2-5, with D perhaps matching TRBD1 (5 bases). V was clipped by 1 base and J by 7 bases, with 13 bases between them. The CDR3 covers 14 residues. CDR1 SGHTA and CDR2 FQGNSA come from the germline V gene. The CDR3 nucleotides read TGTGCCAGCAGCTTAGATCACGGTACAGGGACCCAGTACTTC. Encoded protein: CASSLDHGTGTQYF. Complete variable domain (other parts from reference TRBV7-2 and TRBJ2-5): GAGVSQSPSNKVTEKGKDVELRCDPISGHTALYWYRQSLGQGLEFLIYFQGNSAPDKSGLPSDRFSAERTGGSVSTLTIQRTQQEDSAVYLCASSLDHGTGTQYFGPGTRLLVL.

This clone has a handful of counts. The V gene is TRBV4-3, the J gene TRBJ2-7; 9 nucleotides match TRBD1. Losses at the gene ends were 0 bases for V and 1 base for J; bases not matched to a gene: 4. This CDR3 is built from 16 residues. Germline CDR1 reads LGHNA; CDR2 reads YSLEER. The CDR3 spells CASSQEWTGDSYEQYF. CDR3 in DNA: TGCGCCAGCAGCCAAGAATGGACAGGGGATTCCTACGAGCAGTACTTC.

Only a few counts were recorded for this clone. CDR3 nucleotides: TGTGCCAGCAGTGGGCAGGGGACCTACGAGCAGTACTTC. Protein sequence: CASSGQGTYEQYF. This chain links TRBV2 with TRBJ2-7; D is perhaps TRBD1 (6 bases). V dropped 4 bases and J dropped 2 bases, with 9 bases sitting between them. CDR3 size: 13 residues. From germline, CDR1 is SNHLY and CDR2 FYNNEI.

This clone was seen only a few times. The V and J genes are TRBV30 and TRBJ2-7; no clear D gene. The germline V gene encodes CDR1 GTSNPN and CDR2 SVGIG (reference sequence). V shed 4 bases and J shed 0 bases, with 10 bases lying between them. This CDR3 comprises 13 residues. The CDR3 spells CAWMRESSYEQYF. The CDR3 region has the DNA TGTGCCTGGATGCGAGAGAGCTCCTACGAGCAGTACTTC.

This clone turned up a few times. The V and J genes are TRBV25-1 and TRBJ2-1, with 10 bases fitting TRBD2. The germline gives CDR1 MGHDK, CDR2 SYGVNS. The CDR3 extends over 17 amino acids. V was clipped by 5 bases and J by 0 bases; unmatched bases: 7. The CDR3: CASSRAGGQASYNEQFF. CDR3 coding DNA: TGTGCCAGCAGTAGAGCGGGAGGGCAAGCCTCCTACAATGAGCAGTTCTTC.

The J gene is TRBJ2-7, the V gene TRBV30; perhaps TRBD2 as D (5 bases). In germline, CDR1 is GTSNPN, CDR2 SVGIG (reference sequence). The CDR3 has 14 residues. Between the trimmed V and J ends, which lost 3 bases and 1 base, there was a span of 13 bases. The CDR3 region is CAWRAPGLSYEQYF. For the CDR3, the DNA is TGTGCCTGGAGGGCGCCCGGACTGTCCTACGAGCAGTACTTC. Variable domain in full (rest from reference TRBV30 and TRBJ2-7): SQTIHQWPATLVQPVGSPLSLECTVEGTSNPNLYWYRQAAGRGLQLLFYSVGIGQISSEVPQNLSASRPQDRQFILSSKKLLLSDSGFYLCAWRAPGLSYEQYFGPGTRLTVT.

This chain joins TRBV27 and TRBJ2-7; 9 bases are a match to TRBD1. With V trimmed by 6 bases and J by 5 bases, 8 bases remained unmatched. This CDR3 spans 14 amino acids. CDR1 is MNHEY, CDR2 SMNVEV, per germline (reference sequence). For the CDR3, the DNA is TGTGCCAGCAGACCCTGGACAGGGGTCGACGAGCAGTACTTC. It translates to CASRPWTGVDEQYF.

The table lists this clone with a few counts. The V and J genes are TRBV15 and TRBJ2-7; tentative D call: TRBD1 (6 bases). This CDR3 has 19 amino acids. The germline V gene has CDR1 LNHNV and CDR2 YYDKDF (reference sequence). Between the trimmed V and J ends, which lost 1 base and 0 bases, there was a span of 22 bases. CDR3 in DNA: TGTGCCACCAGCAGAGCCAGGACAGACAACCTTTTTTCCTCCTACGAGCAGTACTTC. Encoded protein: CATSRARTDNLFSSYEQYF.

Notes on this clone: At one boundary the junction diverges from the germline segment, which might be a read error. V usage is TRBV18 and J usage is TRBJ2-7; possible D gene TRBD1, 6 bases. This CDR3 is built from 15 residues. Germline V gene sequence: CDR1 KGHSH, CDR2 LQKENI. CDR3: CASSPQGDTWGEQYF. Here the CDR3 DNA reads TGTGCCAGCTCCCCACAGGGAGACACCTGGGGCGAGCAGTACTTC.

The CDR3, as DNA: TGTGCCAGCAGCGTTTCGCCGGGACGCCAAGAGACCCAGTACTTC. Its protein is CASSVSPGRQETQYF. The genes are TRBV9 and TRBJ2-5, with D perhaps matching TRBD1 or TRBD2 (5 bases each). V was cut by 2 bases and J by 1 base, with 12 bases left in between. Germline-derived CDR1 and CDR2 are SGDLS and YYNGEE. The CDR3 is made up of 15 amino acids.

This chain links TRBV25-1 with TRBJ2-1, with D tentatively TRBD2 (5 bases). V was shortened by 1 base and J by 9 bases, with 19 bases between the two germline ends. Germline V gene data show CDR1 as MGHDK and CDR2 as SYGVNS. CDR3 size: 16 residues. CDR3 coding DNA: TGTGCCAGCAGTGAATGGGGAGCCGGCGATCGTGCTGAGCAGTTCTTC. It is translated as CASSEWGAGDRAEQFF.

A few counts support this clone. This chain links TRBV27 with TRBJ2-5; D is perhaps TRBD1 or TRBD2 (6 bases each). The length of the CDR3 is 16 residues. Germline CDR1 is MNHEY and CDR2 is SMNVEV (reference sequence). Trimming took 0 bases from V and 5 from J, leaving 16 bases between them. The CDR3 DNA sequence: TGTGCCAGCAGTTTATCGATTGGGGGGCTTGAGGAGACCCAGTACTTC. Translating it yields CASSLSIGGLEETQYF.

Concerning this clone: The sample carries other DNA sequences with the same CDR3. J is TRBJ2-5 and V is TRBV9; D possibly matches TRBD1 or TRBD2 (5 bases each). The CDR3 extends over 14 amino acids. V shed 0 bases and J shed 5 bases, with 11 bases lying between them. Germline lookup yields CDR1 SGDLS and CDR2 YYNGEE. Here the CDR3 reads CASSVDRGRETQYF. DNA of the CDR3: TGTGCCAGCAGCGTAGACCGGGGCAGGGAGACCCAGTACTTC.

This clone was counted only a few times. CDR3 loop: CASSFGAGTGGYEQYF. Written as DNA, the CDR3 is TGTGCCAGCAGCTTTGGCGCCGGGACAGGGGGCTACGAGCAGTACTTC. V gene TRBV5-6 combines with J gene TRBJ2-7; 11 bases match TRBD1. V trimming: 2 bases; J trimming: 3 bases; junction bases outside the gene matches: 7. The germline V gene has CDR1 SGHDT and CDR2 YYEEEE. The length of the CDR3 is 16 residues.

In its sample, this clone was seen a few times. The CDR3 spells CASSVAGNNEQFF. The CDR3 nucleotides read TGTGCCAGCAGCGTAGCTGGGAACAATGAGCAGTTCTTC. The chain employs TRBV9 and TRBJ2-1; D gene unclear. Germline CDR1 is SGDLS and CDR2 is YYNGEE. The CDR3 spans 13 residues. V was trimmed by 0 bases and J by 5 bases, leaving 6 bases between them.

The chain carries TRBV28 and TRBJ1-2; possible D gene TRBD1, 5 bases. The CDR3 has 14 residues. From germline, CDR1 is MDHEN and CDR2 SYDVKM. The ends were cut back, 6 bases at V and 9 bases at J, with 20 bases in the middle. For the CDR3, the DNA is TGTGCCAGCAGCGAATACCCCGGGGCAGATCGCTACACCTTC. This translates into CASSEYPGADRYTF.